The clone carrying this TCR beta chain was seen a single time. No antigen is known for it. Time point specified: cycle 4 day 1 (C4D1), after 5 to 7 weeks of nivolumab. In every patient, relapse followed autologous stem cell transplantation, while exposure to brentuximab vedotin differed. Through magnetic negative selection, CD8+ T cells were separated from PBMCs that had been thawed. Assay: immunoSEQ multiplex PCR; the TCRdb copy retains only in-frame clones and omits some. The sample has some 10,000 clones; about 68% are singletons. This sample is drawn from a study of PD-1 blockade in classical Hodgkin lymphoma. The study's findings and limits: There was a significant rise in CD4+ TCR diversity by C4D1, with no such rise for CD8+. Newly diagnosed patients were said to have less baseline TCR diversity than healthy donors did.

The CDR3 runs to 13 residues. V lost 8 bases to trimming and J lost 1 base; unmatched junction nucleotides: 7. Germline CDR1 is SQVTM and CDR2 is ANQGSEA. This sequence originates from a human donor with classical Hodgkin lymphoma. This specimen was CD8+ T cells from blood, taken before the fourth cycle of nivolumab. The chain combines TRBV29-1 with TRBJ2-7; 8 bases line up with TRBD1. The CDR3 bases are TGCAGCTTCAACAGGGGGTTATCCTACGAGCAGTACTTC. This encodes CSFNRGLSYEQYF.